This T cell receptor beta chain was documented in a study of control samples from healthy donors and cancer patients. V dropped 4 bases and J dropped 9; count of bases not matched to a gene: 6. The CDR3 contains 14 residues. Germline values: CDR1 SNHLY, CDR2 FYNNEI. Sequenced by immunoSEQ multiplex PCR; TCRdb stores in-frame clones only, minus some. The sample has 100,000 to 150,000 clones; 75% to 95% are singletons. Source material: blood. The V call is TRBV2, the J call TRBJ1-6; 7 bases fit TRBD1. This receptor was obtained from a man in his late teens or twenties in good health. The CDR3 reads CASSGQGVSSPLHF. The DNA of the CDR3 is TGTGCCAGCAGTGGACAGGGCGTAAGTTCACCCCTCCACTTT.